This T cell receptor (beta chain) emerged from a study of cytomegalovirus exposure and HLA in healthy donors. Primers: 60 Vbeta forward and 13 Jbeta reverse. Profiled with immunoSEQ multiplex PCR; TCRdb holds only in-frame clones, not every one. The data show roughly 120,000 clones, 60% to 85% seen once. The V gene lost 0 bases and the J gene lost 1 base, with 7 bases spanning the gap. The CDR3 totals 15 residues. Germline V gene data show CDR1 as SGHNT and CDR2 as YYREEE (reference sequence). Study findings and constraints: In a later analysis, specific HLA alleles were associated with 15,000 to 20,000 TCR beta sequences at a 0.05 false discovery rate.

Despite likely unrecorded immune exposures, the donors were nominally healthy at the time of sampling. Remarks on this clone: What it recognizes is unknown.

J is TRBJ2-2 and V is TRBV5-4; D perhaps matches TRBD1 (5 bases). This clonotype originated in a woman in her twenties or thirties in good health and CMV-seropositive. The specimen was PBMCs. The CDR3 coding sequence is TGTGCCAGCAGCTTGGGACAGAGGAACACCGGGGAGCTGTTTTTT. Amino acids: CASSLGQRNTGELFF. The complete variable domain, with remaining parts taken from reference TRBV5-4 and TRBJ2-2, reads ETGVTQSPTHLIKTRGQQVTLRCSSQSGHNTVSWYQQALGQGPQFIFQYYREEENGRGNFPPRFSGLQFPNYSSELNVNALELDDSALYLCASSLGQRNTGELFFGEGSRLTVL.